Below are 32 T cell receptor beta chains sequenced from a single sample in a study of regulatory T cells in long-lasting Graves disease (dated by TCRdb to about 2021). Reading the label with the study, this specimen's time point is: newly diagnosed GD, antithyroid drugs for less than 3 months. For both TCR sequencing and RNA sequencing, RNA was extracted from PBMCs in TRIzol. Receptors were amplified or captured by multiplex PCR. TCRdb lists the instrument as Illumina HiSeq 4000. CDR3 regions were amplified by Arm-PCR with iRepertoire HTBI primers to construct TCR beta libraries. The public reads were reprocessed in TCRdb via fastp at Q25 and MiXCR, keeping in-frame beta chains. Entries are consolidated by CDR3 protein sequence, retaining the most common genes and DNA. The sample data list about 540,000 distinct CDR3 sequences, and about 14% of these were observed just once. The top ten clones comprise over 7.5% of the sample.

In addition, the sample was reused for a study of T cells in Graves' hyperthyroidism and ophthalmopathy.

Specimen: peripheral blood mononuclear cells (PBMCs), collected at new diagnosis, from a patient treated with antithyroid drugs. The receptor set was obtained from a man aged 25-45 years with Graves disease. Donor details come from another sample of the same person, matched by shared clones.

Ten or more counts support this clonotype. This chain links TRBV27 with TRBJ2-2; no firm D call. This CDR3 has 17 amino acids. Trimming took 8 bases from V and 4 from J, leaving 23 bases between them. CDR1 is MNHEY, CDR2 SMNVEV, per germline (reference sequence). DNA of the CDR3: TGTGCCAGCGGACCCTCTACCGGGCACCCGGGCACCGGGGAGCTGTTTTTT. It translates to CASGPSTGHPGTGELFF.

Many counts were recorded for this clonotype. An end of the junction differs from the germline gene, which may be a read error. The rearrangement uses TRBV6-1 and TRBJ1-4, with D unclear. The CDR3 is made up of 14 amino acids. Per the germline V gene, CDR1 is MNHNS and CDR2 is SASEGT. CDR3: CASSEVDEGFRPLF. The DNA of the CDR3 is TGTGCCAGCAGTGAAGTAGATGAAGGTTTTCGGCCTCTTTTT.

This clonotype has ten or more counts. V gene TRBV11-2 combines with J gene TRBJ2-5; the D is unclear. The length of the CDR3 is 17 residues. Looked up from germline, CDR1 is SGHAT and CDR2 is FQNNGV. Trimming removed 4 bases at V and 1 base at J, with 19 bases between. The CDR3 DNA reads TGTGCCAGCAGCTCGCCCCTCCTCCCTTGGGCCCAAGAGACCCAGTACTTC. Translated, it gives CASSSPLLPWAQETQYF.

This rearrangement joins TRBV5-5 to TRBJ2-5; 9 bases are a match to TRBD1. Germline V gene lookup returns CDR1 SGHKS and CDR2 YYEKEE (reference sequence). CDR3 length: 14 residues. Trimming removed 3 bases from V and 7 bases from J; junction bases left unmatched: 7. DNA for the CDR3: TGTGCCAGCAGCTATACAGGGGGCGCGGGGACCCAGTACTTC. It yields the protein CASSYTGGAGTQYF.

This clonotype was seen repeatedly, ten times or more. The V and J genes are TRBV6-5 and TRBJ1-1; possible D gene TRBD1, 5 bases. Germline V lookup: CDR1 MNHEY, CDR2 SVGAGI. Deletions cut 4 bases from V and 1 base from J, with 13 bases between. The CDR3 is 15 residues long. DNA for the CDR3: TGTGCCAGCAGTTTTCGGGGCGGCACGAACACTGAAGCTTTCTTT. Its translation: CASSFRGGTNTEAFF.

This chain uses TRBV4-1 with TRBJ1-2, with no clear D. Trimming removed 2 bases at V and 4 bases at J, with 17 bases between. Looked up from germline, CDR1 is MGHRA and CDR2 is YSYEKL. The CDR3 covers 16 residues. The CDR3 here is CASSQSYLAVSYGYTF. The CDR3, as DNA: TGCGCCAGCAGCCAATCCTACCTGGCTGTTTCCTATGGCTACACCTTC.

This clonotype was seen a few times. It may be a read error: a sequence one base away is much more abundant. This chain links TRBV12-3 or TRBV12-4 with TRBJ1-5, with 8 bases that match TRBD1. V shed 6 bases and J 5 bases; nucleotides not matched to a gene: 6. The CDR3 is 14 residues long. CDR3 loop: CASRQGATHQPQHF. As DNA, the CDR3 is TGTGCCAGCAGGCAGGGGGCTACCCATCAGCCCCAGCATTTT.

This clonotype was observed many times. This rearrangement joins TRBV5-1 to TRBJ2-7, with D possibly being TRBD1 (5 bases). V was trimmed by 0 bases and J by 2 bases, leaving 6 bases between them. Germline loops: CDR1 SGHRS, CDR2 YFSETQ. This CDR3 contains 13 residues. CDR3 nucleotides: TGCGCCAGCAGCTTGGAACAGGCCTACGAGCAGTACTTC. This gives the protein CASSLEQAYEQYF.

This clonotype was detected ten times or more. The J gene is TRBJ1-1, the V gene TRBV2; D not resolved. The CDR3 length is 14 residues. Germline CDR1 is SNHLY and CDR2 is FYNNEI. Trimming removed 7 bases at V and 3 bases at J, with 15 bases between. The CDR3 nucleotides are TGTGCCAGCACCGGCTTTTTGGAGGACACTGAAGCTTTCTTT. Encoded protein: CASTGFLEDTEAFF.

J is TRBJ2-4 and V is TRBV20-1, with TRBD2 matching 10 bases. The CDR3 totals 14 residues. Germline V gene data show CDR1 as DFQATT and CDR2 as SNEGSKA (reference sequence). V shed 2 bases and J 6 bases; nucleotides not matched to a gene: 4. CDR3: CSARLAGVGNIQYF. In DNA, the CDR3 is TGCAGTGCTAGACTAGCGGGAGTCGGAAACATTCAGTACTTC.

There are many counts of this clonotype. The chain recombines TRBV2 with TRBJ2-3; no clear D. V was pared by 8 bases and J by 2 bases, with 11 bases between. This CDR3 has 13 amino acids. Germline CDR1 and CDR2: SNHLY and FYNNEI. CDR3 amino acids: CASSPPFTDTQYF. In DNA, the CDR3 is TGTGCCAGCTCCCCCCCGTTCACAGATACGCAGTATTTT.

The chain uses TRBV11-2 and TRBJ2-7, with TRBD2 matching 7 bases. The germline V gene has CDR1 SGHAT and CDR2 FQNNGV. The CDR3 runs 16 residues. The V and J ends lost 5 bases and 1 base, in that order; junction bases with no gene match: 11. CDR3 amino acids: CASSQGSSGPSYEQYF. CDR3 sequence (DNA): TGTGCCAGCAGCCAAGGGTCTAGCGGACCATCCTACGAGCAGTACTTC.

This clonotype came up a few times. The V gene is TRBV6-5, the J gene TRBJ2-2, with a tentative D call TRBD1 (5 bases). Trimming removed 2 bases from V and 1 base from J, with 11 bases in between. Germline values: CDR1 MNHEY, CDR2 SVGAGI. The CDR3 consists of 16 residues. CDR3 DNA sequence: TGTGCCAGCAGTTACCAGGGCGGCTTGAACACCGGGGAGCTGTTTTTT. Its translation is CASSYQGGLNTGELFF.

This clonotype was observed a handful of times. CDR3 protein: CATSRGSSPLSYEQYF. Written as DNA, the CDR3 is TGTGCCACCAGCAGAGGTAGTAGCCCCCTCTCCTACGAGCAGTACTTC. The chain recombines TRBV15 with TRBJ2-7, with D hard to call. Germline CDR1 LNHNV, CDR2 YYDKDF (reference sequence). The CDR3 length is 16 residues. Trimming removed 1 base at V and 0 bases at J, with 13 bases between.

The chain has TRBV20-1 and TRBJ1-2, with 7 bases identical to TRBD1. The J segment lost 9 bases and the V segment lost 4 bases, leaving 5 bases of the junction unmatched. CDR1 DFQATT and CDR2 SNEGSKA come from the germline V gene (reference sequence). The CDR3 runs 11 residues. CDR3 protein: CSANEGASYTF. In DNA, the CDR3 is TGCAGTGCTAACGAGGGGGCAAGCTACACCTTC.

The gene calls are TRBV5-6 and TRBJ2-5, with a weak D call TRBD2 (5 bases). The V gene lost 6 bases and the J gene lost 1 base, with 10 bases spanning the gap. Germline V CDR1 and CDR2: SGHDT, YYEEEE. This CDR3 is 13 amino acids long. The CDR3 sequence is CASILRGQETQYF. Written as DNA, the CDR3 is TGTGCCAGCATCCTTCGGGGCCAAGAGACCCAGTACTTC.

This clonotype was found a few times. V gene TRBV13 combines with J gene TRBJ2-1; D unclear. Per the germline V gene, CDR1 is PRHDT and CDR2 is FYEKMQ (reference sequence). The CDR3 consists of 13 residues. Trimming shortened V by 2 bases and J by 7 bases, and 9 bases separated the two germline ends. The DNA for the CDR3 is TGTGCCAGCAGCTTACAAGACGTTAATGAGCAGTTCTTC. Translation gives CASSLQDVNEQFF. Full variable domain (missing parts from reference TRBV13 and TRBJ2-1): AAGVIQSPRHLIKEKRETATLKCYPIPRHDTVYWYQQGPGQDPQFLISFYEKMQSDKGSIPDRFSAQQFSDYHSELNMSSLELGDSALYFCASSLQDVNEQFFGPGTRLTVL.

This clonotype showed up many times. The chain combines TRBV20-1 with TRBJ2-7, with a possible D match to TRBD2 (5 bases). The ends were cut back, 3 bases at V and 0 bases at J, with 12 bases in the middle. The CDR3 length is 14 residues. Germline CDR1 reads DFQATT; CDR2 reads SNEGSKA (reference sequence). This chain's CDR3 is CSASWATSSYEQYF. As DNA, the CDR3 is TGCAGTGCTAGTTGGGCCACTAGCTCCTACGAGCAGTACTTC.

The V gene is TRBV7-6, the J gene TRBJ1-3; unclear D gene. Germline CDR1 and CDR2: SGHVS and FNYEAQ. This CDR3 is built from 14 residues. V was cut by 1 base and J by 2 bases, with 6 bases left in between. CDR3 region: CASSLEVAGNTIYF. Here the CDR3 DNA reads TGTGCCAGCAGCTTAGAGGTGGCTGGAAACACCATATATTTT.

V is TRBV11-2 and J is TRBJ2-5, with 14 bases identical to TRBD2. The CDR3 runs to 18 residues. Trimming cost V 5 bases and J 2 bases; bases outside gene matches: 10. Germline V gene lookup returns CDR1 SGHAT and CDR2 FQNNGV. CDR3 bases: TGTGCCAGCAGCCCACGACTAGCGGGAGGGCCCCCTCAAGAGACCCAGTACTTC. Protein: CASSPRLAGGPPQETQYF.

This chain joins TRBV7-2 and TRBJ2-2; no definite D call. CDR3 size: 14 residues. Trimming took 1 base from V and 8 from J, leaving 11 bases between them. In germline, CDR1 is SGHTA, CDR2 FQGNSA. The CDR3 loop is CASSLDGFVGELFF. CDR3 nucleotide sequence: TGTGCCAGCAGCTTAGATGGCTTCGTGGGGGAGCTGTTTTTT.

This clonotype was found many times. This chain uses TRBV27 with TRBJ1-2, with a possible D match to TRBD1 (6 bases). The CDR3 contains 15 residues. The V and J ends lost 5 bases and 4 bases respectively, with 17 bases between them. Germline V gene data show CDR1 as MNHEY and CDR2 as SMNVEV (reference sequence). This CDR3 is CASSPYSQGSYGYTF. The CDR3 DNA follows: TGTGCCAGCAGTCCGTACTCACAGGGTAGCTATGGCTACACCTTC.

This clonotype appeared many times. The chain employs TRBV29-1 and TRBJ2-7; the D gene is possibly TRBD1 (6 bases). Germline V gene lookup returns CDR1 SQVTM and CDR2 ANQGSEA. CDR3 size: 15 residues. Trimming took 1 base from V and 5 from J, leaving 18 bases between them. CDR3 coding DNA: TGCAGCGTTGAAGGGTTGCAGGGGCGTCCCCACGAGCAGTACTTC. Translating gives CSVEGLQGRPHEQYF.

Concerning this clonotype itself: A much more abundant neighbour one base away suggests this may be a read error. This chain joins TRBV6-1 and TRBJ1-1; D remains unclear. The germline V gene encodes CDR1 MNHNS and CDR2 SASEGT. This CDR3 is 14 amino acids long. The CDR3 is CASKVRRANTDAFF. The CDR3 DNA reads TGTGCCAGCAAAGTTCGTCGGGCGAACACTGACGCTTTCTTT.

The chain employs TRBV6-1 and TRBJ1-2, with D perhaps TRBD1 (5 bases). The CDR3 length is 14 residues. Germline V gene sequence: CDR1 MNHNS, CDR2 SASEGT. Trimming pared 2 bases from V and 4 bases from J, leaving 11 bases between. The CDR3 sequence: CASSESGPLYGYTF. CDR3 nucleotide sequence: TGTGCCAGCAGTGAATCGGGACCCCTCTATGGCTACACCTTC.

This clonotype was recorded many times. CDR3 loop: CASQQGLAYEQYF. The CDR3 DNA reads as TGTGCCAGTCAACAGGGGCTGGCCTACGAGCAGTACTTC. The rearrangement uses TRBV28 and TRBJ2-7, with TRBD1 matching over 7 bases. This CDR3 region has 13 residues. Germline assignment: CDR1 MDHEN and CDR2 SYDVKM. J gave up 2 bases and V 9 bases, and 7 bases lay outside the gene matches.

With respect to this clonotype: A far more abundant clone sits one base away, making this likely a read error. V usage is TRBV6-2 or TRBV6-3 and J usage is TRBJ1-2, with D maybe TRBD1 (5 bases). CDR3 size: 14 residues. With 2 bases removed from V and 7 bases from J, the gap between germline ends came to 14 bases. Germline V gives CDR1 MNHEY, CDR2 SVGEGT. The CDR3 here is CASSYGAGRVGYTF. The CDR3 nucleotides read TGTGCCAGCAGTTACGGGGCCGGACGAGTTGGCTACACCTTC.

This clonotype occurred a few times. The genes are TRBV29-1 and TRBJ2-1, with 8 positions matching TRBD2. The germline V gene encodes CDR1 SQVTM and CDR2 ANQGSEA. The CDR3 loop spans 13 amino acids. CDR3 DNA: TGCAGTCACGACGGGCTAGCGGGTAATGAGCAGTTCTTC. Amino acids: CSHDGLAGNEQFF.

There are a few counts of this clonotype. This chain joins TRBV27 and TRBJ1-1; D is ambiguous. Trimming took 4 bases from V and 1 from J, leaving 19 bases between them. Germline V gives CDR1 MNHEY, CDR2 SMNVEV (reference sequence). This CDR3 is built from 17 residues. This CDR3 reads CASSSTAGARANTEAFF. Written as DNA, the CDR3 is TGTGCCAGCAGTTCGACGGCCGGAGCACGAGCGAACACTGAAGCTTTCTTT.

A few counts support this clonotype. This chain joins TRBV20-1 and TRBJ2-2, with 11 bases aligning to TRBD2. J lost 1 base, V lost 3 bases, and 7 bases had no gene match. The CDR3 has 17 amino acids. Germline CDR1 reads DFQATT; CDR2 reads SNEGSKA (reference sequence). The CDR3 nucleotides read TGCAGTGCTAGTGCCCCTCTAGCGGGGGGGAACACCGGGGAGCTGTTTTTT. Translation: CSASAPLAGGNTGELFF.

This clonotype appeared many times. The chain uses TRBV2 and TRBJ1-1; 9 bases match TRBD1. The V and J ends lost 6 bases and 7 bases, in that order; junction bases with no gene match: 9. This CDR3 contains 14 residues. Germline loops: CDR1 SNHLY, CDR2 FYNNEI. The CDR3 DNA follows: TGTGCCAGCAGGGTACAGGGGGCCGGATTTGAAGCTTTCTTT. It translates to CASRVQGAGFEAFF.

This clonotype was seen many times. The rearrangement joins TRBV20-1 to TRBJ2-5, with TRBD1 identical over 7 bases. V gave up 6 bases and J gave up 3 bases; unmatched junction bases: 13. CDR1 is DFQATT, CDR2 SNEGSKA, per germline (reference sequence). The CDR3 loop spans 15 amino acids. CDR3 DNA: TGCAGTGCCGGCCGGACAGGCCTGGGGGAAGAGACCCAGTACTTC. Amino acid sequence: CSAGRTGLGEETQYF.